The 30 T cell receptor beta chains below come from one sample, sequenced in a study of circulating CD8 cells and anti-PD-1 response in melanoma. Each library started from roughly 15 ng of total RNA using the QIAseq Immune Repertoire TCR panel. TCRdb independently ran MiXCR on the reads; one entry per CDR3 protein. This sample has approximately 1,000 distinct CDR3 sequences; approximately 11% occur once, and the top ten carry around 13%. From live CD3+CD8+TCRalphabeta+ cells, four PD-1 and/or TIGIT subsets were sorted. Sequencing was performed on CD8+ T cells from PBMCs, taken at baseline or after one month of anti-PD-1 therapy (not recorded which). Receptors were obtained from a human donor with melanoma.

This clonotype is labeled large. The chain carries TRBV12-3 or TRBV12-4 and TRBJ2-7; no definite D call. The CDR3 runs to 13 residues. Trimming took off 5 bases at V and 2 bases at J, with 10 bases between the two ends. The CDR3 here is CASSPTGTYEQYF. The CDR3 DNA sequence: TGTGCCAGCAGTCCCACTGGCACCTACGAGCAGTACTTC.

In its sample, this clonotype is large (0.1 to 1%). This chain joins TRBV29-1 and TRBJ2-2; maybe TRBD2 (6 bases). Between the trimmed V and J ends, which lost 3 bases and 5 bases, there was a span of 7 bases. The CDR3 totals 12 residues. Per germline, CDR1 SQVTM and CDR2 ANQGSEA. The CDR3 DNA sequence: TGCAGCGTTGACGGGGGAACCGGGGAGCTGTTTTTT. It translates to CSVDGGTGELFF.

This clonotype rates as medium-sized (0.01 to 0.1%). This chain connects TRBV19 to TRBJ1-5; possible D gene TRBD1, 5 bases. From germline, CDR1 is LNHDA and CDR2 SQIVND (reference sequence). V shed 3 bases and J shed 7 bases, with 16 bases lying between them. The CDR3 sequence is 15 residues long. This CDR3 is CASSMLLGEDQPQHF. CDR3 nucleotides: TGTGCCAGTAGTATGCTCTTAGGGGAGGACCAGCCCCAGCATTTT.

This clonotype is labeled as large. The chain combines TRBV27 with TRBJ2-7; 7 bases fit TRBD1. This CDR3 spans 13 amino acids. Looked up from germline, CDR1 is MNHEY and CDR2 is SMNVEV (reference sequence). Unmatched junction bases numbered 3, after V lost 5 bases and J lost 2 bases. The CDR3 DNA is TGTGCCAGCAGTCACGGGACAGCCTACGAGCAGTACTTC. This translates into CASSHGTAYEQYF.

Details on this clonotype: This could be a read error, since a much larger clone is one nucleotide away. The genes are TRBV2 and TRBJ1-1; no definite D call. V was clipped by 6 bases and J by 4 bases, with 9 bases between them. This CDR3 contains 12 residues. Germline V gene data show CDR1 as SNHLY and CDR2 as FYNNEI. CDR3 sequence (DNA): TGTGCCAGCAGCTGGAGGAGCACTGAAGCTTTCTTT. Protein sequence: CASSWRSTEAFF.

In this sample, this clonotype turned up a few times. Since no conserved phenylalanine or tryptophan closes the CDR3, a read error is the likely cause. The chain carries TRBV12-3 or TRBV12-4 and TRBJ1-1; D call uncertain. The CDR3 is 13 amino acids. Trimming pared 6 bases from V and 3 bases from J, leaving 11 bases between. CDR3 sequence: CASREDEDTEAFS. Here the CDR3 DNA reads TGTGCCAGCAGGGAGGATGAGGACACTGAAGCTTTCTCT.

In nucleotides, the CDR3 is TGTGCCAGTAGTATAGTCACCTACAATGAGCAGTTCTTC. Residues: CASSIVTYNEQFF. The chain links TRBV19 to TRBJ2-1, with D hard to call. Germline V gene data show CDR1 as LNHDA and CDR2 as SQIVND (reference sequence). This CDR3 contains 13 residues. The V end was cut by 1 base, the J end by 2 bases, with 3 bases between.

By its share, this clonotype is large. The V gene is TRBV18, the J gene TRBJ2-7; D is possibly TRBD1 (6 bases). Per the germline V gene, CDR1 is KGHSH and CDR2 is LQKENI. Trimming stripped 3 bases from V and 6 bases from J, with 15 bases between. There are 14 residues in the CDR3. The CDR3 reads CASSPTGYFGEQYF. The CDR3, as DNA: TGTGCCAGCTCACCCACAGGGTACTTCGGCGAGCAGTACTTC.

CDR3 DNA sequence: TGTGCCAGCAGCCAAGAGGACAGGGCTATTGCGACTGAAGCTTTCTTT. Translation: CASSQEDRAIATEAFF. J is TRBJ1-1 and V is TRBV4-2; 8 bases map to TRBD1. V lost 0 bases to trimming and J lost 5 bases; unmatched junction nucleotides: 8. This CDR3 region has 16 residues. Looked up from germline, CDR1 is LGHNA and CDR2 is YNFKEQ.

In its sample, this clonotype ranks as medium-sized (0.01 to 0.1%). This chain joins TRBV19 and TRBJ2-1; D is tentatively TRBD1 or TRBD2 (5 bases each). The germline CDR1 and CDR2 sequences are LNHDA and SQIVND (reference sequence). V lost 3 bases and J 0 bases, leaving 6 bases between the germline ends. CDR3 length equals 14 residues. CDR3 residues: CASSIGGSYNEQFF. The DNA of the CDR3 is TGTGCCAGTAGTATTGGGGGCTCCTACAATGAGCAGTTCTTC.

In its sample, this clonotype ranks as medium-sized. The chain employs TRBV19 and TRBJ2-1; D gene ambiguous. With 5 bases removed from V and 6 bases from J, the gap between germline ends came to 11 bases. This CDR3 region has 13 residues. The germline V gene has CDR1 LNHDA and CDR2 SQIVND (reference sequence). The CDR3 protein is CASSGIWGNEQFF. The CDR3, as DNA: TGTGCCAGTAGTGGAATCTGGGGCAATGAGCAGTTCTTC.

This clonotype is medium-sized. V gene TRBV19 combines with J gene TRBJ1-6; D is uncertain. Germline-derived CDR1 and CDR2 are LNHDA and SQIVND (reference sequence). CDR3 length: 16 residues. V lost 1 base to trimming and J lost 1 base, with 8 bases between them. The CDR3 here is CASSIVAESYNSPLHF. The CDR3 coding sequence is TGTGCCAGTAGTATAGTCGCGGAGTCCTATAATTCACCCCTCCACTTT.

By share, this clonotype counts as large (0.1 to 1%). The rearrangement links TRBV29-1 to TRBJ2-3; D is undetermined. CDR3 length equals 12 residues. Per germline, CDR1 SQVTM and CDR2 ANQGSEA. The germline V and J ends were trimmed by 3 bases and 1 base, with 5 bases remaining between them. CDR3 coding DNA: TGCAGCGTTGATGGGGGCACAGATACGCAGTATTTT. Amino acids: CSVDGGTDTQYF.

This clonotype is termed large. The CDR3 spells CASSSGTSGYYNEQFF. The CDR3 DNA is TGTGCCAGCAGTTCAGGGACTAGCGGCTACTACAATGAGCAGTTCTTC. This sequence joins TRBV27 and TRBJ2-1, with TRBD2 matching over 11 bases. Germline trimming cut 4 bases from V and 3 bases from J; bases unmatched to any gene: 5. This CDR3 contains 16 residues. The germline CDR1 and CDR2 sequences are MNHEY and SMNVEV (reference sequence).

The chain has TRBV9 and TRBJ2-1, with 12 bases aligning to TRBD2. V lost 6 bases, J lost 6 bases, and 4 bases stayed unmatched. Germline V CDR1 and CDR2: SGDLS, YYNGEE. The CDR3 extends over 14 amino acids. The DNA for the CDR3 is TGTGCCAGCAACCCTAGCGGGGGGGCCAATGAGCAGTTCTTC. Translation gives CASNPSGGANEQFF.

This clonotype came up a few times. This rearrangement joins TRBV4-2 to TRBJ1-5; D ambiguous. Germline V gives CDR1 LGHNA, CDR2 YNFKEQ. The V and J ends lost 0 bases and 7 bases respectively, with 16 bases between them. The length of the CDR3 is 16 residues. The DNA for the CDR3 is TGTGCCAGCAGCCAAGAGTTCGGGGTATCGGGACAGCCCCAGCATTTT. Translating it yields CASSQEFGVSGQPQHF.

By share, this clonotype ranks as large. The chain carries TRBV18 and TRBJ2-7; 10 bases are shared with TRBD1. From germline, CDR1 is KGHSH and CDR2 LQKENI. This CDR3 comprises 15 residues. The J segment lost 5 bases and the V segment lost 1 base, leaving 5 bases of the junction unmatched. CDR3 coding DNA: TGTGCCAGCTCACCACGGGACAGGGGTATCCACGAGCAGTACTTC. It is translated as CASSPRDRGIHEQYF.

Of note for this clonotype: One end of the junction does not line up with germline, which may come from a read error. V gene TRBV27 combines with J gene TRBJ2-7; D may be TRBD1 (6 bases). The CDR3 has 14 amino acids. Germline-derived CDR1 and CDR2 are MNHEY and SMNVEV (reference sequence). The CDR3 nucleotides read TGTGCCAGCAGTCCCGGGACACTTTCCTACGAGCAGTATTTC. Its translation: CASSPGTLSYEQYF.

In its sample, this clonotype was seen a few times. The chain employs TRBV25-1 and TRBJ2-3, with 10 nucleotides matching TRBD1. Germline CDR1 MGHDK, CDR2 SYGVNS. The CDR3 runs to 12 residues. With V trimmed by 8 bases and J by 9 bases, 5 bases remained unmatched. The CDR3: CASGTGVDTQYF. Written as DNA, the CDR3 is TGTGCCAGCGGGACAGGGGTGGACACGCAGTATTTT.

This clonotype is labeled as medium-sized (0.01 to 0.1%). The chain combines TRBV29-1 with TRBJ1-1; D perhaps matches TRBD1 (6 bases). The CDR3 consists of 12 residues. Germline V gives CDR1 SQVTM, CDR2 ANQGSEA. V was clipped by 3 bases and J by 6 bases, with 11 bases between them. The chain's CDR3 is CSVDAGAAEAFF. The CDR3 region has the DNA TGCAGCGTTGATGCAGGGGCCGCTGAAGCTTTCTTT.

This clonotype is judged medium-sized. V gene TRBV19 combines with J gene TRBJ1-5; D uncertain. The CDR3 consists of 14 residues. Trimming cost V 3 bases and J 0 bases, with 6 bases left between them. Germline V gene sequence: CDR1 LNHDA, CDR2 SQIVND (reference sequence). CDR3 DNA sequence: TGTGCCAGTAGTATTGTGGATAGCAATCAGCCCCAGCATTTT. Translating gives CASSIVDSNQPQHF.

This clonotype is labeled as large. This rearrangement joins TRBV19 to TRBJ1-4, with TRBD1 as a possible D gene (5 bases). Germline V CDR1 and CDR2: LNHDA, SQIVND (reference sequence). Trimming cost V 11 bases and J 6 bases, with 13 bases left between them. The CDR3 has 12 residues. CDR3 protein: CASRDGDEKLFF. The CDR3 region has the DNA TGTGCCTCCCGGGACGGAGATGAAAAACTGTTTTTT.

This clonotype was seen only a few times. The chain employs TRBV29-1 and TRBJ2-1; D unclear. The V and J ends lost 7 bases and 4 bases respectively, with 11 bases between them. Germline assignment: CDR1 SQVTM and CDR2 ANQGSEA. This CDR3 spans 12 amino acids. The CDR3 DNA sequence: TGCAGCGGTTCGGAAGGGTACAATGAGCAGTTCTTC. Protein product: CSGSEGYNEQFF.

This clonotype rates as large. CDR3 nucleotide sequence: TGTGCCAGCAGTTTATACGGGACACGCATCGACAATGAGCAGTTCTTC. As protein: CASSLYGTRIDNEQFF. The genes are TRBV28 and TRBJ2-1; TRBD1 is a possible D gene (6 bases). CDR3 length equals 16 residues. Germline V gene sequence: CDR1 MDHEN, CDR2 SYDVKM. V was clipped by 1 base and J by 5 bases, with 15 bases between them.

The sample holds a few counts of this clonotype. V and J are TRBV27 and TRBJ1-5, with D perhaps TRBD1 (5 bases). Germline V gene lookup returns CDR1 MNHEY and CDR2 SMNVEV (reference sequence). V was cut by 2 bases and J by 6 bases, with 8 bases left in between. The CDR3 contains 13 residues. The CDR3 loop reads CASSLGHSQPQHF. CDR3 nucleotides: TGTGCCAGCAGTTTAGGACATAGTCAGCCCCAGCATTTT.

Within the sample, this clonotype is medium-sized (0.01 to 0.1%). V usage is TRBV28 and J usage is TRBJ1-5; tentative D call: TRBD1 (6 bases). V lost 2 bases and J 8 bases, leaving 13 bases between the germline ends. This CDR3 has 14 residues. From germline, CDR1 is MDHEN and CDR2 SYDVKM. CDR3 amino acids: CASSLEGGLEPQHF. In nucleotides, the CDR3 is TGTGCCAGCAGTTTAGAGGGGGGTCTGGAGCCCCAGCATTTT.

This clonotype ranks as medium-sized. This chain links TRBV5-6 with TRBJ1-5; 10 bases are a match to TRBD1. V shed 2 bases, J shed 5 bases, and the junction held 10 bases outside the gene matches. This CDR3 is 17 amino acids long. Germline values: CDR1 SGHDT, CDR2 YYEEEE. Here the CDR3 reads CASSFWGTGVSYQPQHF. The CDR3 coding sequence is TGTGCCAGCAGCTTTTGGGGGACAGGGGTATCCTATCAGCCCCAGCATTTT. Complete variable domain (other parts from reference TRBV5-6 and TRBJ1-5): DAGVTQSPTHLIKTRGQQVTLRCSPKSGHDTVSWYQQALGQGPQFIFQYYEEEERQRGNFPDRFSGHQFPNYSSELNVNALLLGDSALYLCASSFWGTGVSYQPQHFGDGTRLSIL.

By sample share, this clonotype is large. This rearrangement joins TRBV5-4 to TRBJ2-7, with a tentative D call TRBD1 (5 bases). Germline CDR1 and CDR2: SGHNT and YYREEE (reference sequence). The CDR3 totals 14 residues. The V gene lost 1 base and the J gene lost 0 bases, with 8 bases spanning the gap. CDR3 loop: CASSLQGSSYEQYF. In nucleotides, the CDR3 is TGTGCCAGCAGCTTGCAGGGAAGCTCCTACGAGCAGTACTTC.

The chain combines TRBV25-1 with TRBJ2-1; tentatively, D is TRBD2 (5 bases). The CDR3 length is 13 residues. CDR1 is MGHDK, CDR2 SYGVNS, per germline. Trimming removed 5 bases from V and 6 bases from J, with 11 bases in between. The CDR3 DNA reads TGTGCCAGCAGTTGGGCAGCGGCCAATGAGCAGTTCTTC. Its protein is CASSWAAANEQFF. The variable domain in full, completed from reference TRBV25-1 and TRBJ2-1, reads EADIYQTPRYLVIGTGKKITLECSQTMGHDKMYWYQQDPGMELHLIHYSYGVNSTEKGDLSSESTVSRIRTEHFPLTLESARPSHTSQYLCASSWAAANEQFFGPGTRLTVL.

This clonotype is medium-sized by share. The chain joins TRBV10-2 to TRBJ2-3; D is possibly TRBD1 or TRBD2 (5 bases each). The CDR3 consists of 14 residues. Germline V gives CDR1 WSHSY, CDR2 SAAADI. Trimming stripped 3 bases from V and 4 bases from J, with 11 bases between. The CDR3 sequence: CASSDGGPADTQYF. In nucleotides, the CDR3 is TGCGCCAGCAGTGATGGGGGTCCGGCAGATACGCAGTATTTT.